These 31 T cell receptor beta chains originate from one sample sequenced in a study of technical replicates of blood from four donors. Method: immunoSEQ multiplex PCR; TCRdb's copy keeps in-frame clones and lacks some. The sample gives tens of thousands of clones, about 95% of which show up once; less than 0.25% is in the top ten. Sequencing was performed on T cells isolated from PBMCs. The receptor source for this set is a human donor in good health.

This clone was found once. The chain employs TRBV5-1 and TRBJ2-2; 12 bases are shared with TRBD1. CDR1 and CDR2 (germline): SGHRS, YFSETQ. This CDR3 comprises 16 residues. After removal of 4 bases from V and 3 bases from J, the junction contained 4 bases not matched to a gene. This CDR3 is CASSPGTGGHTGELFF. The CDR3 region has the DNA TGCGCCAGCAGCCCGGGGACAGGGGGCCACACCGGGGAGCTGTTTTTT.

This chain links TRBV29-1 with TRBJ2-3; 8 nucleotides line up with TRBD1. J lost 5 bases, V lost 1 base, and 8 bases had no gene match. Germline CDR1 reads SQVTM; CDR2 reads ANQGSEA. The CDR3 has 15 residues. The CDR3 sequence: CSVEVRTGFKDTQYF. The CDR3 DNA reads as TGCAGCGTTGAAGTCCGGACAGGGTTTAAAGATACGCAGTATTTT.

The chain combines TRBV6-6 with TRBJ2-3, with 11 bases matching TRBD2. The CDR3 spans 16 residues. Germline lookup yields CDR1 MNHNY and CDR2 SVGAGI (reference sequence). Losses at the gene ends were 6 bases for V and 2 bases for J; bases not matched to a gene: 7. CDR3 DNA: TGTGCCAGCAGGGTGGGGACTAGCGGATTCACAGATACGCAGTATTTT. Translated, it gives CASRVGTSGFTDTQYF.

This chain uses TRBV9 with TRBJ2-7; 9 bases line up with TRBD2. Germline CDR1 reads SGDLS; CDR2 reads YYNGEE. V lost 0 bases, J lost 4 bases, and 2 bases stayed unmatched. The CDR3 covers 14 residues. The CDR3 is CASSVGGGAYEQYF. The CDR3 bases are TGTGCCAGCAGCGTAGGCGGGGGGGCTTACGAGCAGTACTTC.

This sequence joins TRBV18 and TRBJ2-7; 12 bases are shared with TRBD1. Germline V CDR1 and CDR2: KGHSH, LQKENI. Trimming took 6 bases from V and 7 from J; bases not matched to a gene: 13. The CDR3 sequence is 16 residues long. In DNA form, the CDR3 reads TGTGCCAGCTCTCGTCAGGGGACAGGGGGCTCGGGAGAGCAGTACTTC. Amino acids: CASSRQGTGGSGEQYF.

V gene TRBV11-2 combines with J gene TRBJ1-1, with D perhaps TRBD1 (5 bases). The V gene lost 5 bases and the J gene lost 11 bases, with 27 bases spanning the gap. CDR1 and CDR2 from the germline V gene are SGHAT and FQNNGV. The CDR3 runs 16 residues. The CDR3 DNA follows: TGTGCCAGCAGCGAGATAAAAAGGACATCGAGATCGGATGCTTTCTTT. It specifies CASSEIKRTSRSDAFF.

This chain connects TRBV6-4 to TRBJ2-3; 12 bases line up with TRBD2. Germline V gene lookup returns CDR1 MRHNA and CDR2 SNTAGT. The trim removed 0 bases at V and 4 bases at J, leaving 2 bases unmatched. This CDR3 spans 16 amino acids. The CDR3 DNA is TGTGCCAGCAGTGACTCCCTAGCGGGAGGGCCAGATACGCAGTATTTT. This sequence encodes CASSDSLAGGPDTQYF.

The chain couples TRBV5-1 to TRBJ2-3; perhaps TRBD1 as D (5 bases). Trimming shortened V by 0 bases and J by 6 bases, and 5 bases separated the two germline ends. The CDR3 consists of 12 residues. Germline CDR1 is SGHRS and CDR2 is YFSETQ. The CDR3 nucleotides are TGCGCCAGCAGCTTGGGGGGCGATACGCAGTATTTT. Amino acid sequence: CASSLGGDTQYF. The full variable domain, its missing parts supplied by reference TRBV5-1 and TRBJ2-3, is KAGVTQTPRYLIKTRGQQVTLSCSPISGHRSVSWYQQTPGQGLQFLFEYFSETQRNKGNFPGRFSGRQFSNSRSEMNVSTLELGDSALYLCASSLGGDTQYFGPGTRLTVL.

This chain links TRBV15 with TRBJ2-2, with 9 positions matching TRBD1. Germline V lookup: CDR1 LNHNV, CDR2 YYDKDF (reference sequence). The V gene end was trimmed by 4 bases and the J gene end by 7 bases; junction bases not matched to a gene: 7. The CDR3 consists of 15 residues. The CDR3 here is CATSIRDREFGELFF. As DNA, the CDR3 is TGTGCCACCAGCATCCGGGACAGGGAGTTCGGGGAGCTGTTTTTT.

The chain carries TRBV27 and TRBJ2-3; possibly TRBD2 for D (6 bases). V was pared by 6 bases and J by 1 base, with 11 bases between. The CDR3 spans 14 residues. Germline V gene data show CDR1 as MNHEY and CDR2 as SMNVEV (reference sequence). CDR3 bases: TGTGCCAGCAGATATAGCGGTGGCACAGATACGCAGTATTTT. As protein: CASRYSGGTDTQYF.

This chain links TRBV25-1 with TRBJ1-2; maybe TRBD1 (5 bases). Germline values: CDR1 MGHDK, CDR2 SYGVNS. CDR3 length: 13 amino acids. V was cut by 3 bases and J by 8 bases, with 13 bases left in between. CDR3 region: CASSETTASGYTF. The DNA for the CDR3 is TGTGCCAGCAGTGAGACGACAGCCTCCGGCTACACCTTC.

This chain connects TRBV13 to TRBJ2-5; the D gene is possibly TRBD2 (6 bases). Germline V gene lookup returns CDR1 PRHDT and CDR2 FYEKMQ (reference sequence). The CDR3 is made up of 14 amino acids. Deletions cut 2 bases from V and 6 bases from J, with 13 bases between. DNA of the CDR3: TGTGCCAGCAGCTTAAGAGGACTAACAAAGACCCAGTACTTC. The encoded protein is CASSLRGLTKTQYF.

This chain joins TRBV15 and TRBJ2-7; 11 nucleotides line up with TRBD2. Germline assignment: CDR1 LNHNV and CDR2 YYDKDF (reference sequence). Trimming at V came to 5 bases and at J to 2 bases, leaving 17 bases not matched to a gene. The CDR3 runs 19 residues. CDR3 sequence reads: CATSEGFPGLAVPTYEQYF. In nucleotides, the CDR3 is TGTGCCACCAGCGAGGGGTTTCCGGGACTAGCGGTTCCCACCTACGAGCAGTACTTC.

This rearrangement joins TRBV7-9 to TRBJ2-1; TRBD2 matches at 7 bases. Looked up from germline, CDR1 is SEHNR and CDR2 is FQNEAQ (reference sequence). V lost 2 bases to trimming and J lost 0 bases; unmatched junction nucleotides: 13. This CDR3 spans 19 amino acids. The CDR3 reads CASSLIAGDALSSYNEQFF. The CDR3 nucleotides are TGTGCCAGCAGCTTAATCGCGGGGGACGCCTTGAGCTCCTACAATGAGCAGTTCTTC.

The chain carries TRBV6-5 and TRBJ1-3, with D perhaps matching TRBD1 (5 bases). With 0 bases removed from V and 3 bases from J, the gap between germline ends came to 12 bases. The CDR3 extends over 16 amino acids. The germline CDR1 and CDR2 sequences are MNHEY and SVGAGI. CDR3 protein: CASSYSPGLFGNTIYF. CDR3 in DNA: TGTGCCAGCAGTTACTCGCCAGGGCTATTTGGAAACACCATATATTTT.

The chain combines TRBV12-5 with TRBJ1-5; TRBD1 agrees at 9 bases. Germline assignment: CDR1 LGHNT and CDR2 FRNRAP. This CDR3 region has 16 residues. With 1 base clipped from V and 2 bases from J, the junction kept 3 bases outside the gene matches. CDR3 sequence reads: CASGLGDRDGNQPQHF. Here the CDR3 DNA reads TGTGCTAGTGGTTTGGGGGACAGGGACGGCAATCAGCCCCAGCATTTT. Using reference TRBV12-5 and TRBJ1-5 for the parts outside the CDR3, the full variable domain is DARVTQTPRHKVTEMGQEVTMRCQPILGHNTVFWYRQTMMQGLELLAYFRNRAPLDDSGMPKDRFSAEMPDATLATLKIQPSEPRDSAVYFCASGLGDRDGNQPQHFGDGTRLSIL.

V gene TRBV28 combines with J gene TRBJ1-1, with 9 bases matching TRBD1. The ends lost 4 bases at V and 0 bases at J; junction bases unmatched: 6. This CDR3 contains 16 residues. Germline assignment: CDR1 MDHEN and CDR2 SYDVKM. CDR3 loop: CASSYSGTGMNTEAFF. Here the CDR3 DNA reads TGTGCCAGCAGTTACTCCGGGACAGGGATGAACACTGAAGCTTTCTTT.

This clone was observed a handful of times. This sequence joins TRBV7-3 and TRBJ1-1; D is undetermined. Germline V CDR1 and CDR2: SGHTA, FQGTGA. V lost 4 bases, J lost 1 base, and 4 bases lay in between. The CDR3 is 12 residues long. The CDR3 coding sequence is TGTGCCAGCAGCTATAAGAACACTGAAGCTTTCTTT. Translation gives CASSYKNTEAFF.

The rearrangement uses TRBV4-1 and TRBJ2-2; D gene uncertain. Germline-derived CDR1 and CDR2 are MGHRA and YSYEKL. This CDR3 comprises 15 residues. Trimming pared 4 bases from V and 2 bases from J, leaving 11 bases between. CDR3 region: CASSLESANTGELFF. Here the CDR3 DNA reads TGCGCCAGCAGCCTCGAGAGCGCAAACACCGGGGAGCTGTTTTTT.

This chain connects TRBV27 to TRBJ2-3, with a possible D match to TRBD1 (6 bases). V was trimmed by 11 bases and J by 9 bases, leaving 18 bases between them. The CDR3 is 12 residues long. Per the germline V gene, CDR1 is MNHEY and CDR2 is SMNVEV (reference sequence). The DNA for the CDR3 is TGTGCCGGCCCCCCCCGGGACAACACGCAGTATTTT. Translating it yields CAGPPRDNTQYF.

This rearrangement joins TRBV27 to TRBJ1-1; 12 nucleotides line up with TRBD1. The length of the CDR3 is 15 residues. Looked up from germline, CDR1 is MNHEY and CDR2 is SMNVEV (reference sequence). The J segment lost 2 bases and the V segment lost 5 bases, leaving 3 bases of the junction unmatched. The CDR3 region is CASSAGQGANTEAFF. The CDR3 DNA reads TGTGCCAGCAGTGCGGGACAGGGGGCCAACACTGAAGCTTTCTTT.

The J gene is TRBJ1-1, the V gene TRBV6-5; unclear D gene. This CDR3 is built from 11 residues. V was trimmed by 2 bases and J by 11 bases, leaving 9 bases between them. CDR1 and CDR2 from the germline V gene are MNHEY and SVGAGI. The CDR3 loop is CASSYGPWAFF. In DNA, the CDR3 is TGTGCCAGCAGTTACGGCCCTTGGGCTTTCTTT.

This chain uses TRBV28 with TRBJ2-5, with 7 nucleotides matching TRBD2. Per germline, CDR1 MDHEN and CDR2 SYDVKM. CDR3 size: 14 residues. The trim removed 6 bases at V and 5 bases at J, leaving 9 bases unmatched. This CDR3 is CASSSKTSWETQYF. The DNA for the CDR3 is TGTGCCAGCAGCTCAAAGACTAGCTGGGAGACCCAGTACTTC. The variable domain in full, completed from reference TRBV28 and TRBJ2-5, reads DVKVTQSSRYLVKRTGEKVFLECVQDMDHENMFWYRQDPGLGLRLIYFSYDVKMKEKGDIPEGYSVSREKKERFSLILESASTNQTSMYLCASSSKTSWETQYFGPGTRLLVL.

CDR3 nucleotides: TGCGCCAGCAGCTTGGTGGGACAGCTAACAGATACGCAGTATTTT. Translating gives CASSLVGQLTDTQYF. The rearrangement uses TRBV5-1 and TRBJ2-3; 7 bases agree with TRBD1. V trimming: 0 bases; J trimming: 3 bases; junction bases outside the gene matches: 4. Germline lookup yields CDR1 SGHRS and CDR2 YFSETQ. The CDR3 length is 15 residues.

The chain employs TRBV10-3 and TRBJ2-2; TRBD2 matches 8 bases. V dropped 6 bases and J dropped 4; count of bases not matched to a gene: 7. CDR1 and CDR2 from the germline V gene are ENHRY and SYGVKD. The CDR3 has 15 residues. The CDR3 DNA reads as TGTGCCATCAGCTTAGCGGGAATCGGCACCGGGGAGCTGTTTTTT. Its protein product is CAISLAGIGTGELFF.

The rearrangement links TRBV2 to TRBJ1-2; 7 nucleotides agree with TRBD1. Germline V gene data show CDR1 as SNHLY and CDR2 as FYNNEI. The CDR3 totals 14 residues. V dropped 6 bases and J dropped 8; count of bases not matched to a gene: 12. The CDR3 nucleotides are TGTGCCAGCAGCGCCCACACAGGGGACGAGGGCTACACCTTC. It codes for CASSAHTGDEGYTF.

This rearrangement joins TRBV5-4 to TRBJ1-5; tentative D call: TRBD1 (5 bases). The V gene lost 1 base and the J gene lost 7 bases, with 9 bases spanning the gap. CDR3 length: 13 amino acids. Per the germline V gene, CDR1 is SGHNT and CDR2 is YYREEE (reference sequence). This CDR3 reads CASSLQGGQPQHF. The CDR3 DNA follows: TGTGCCAGCAGCTTGCAGGGTGGGCAGCCCCAGCATTTT.

V usage is TRBV9 and J usage is TRBJ2-7; 14 nucleotides align to TRBD2. The CDR3 sequence is 19 residues long. V dropped 0 bases and J dropped 3; count of bases not matched to a gene: 11. Germline-derived CDR1 and CDR2 are SGDLS and YYNGEE. The CDR3 coding sequence is TGTGCCAGCAGCGTAGGACCATCGGGACTAGCGGGAGCGAGCTACGAGCAGTACTTC. Residues: CASSVGPSGLAGASYEQYF.

The chain links TRBV2 to TRBJ2-3; TRBD2 aligns across 12 bases. The CDR3 has 17 residues. Per germline, CDR1 SNHLY and CDR2 FYNNEI. J gave up 1 base and V 5 bases, and 7 bases lay outside the gene matches. As DNA, the CDR3 is TGTGCCAGCAGTTATGGCACTAGCGGGGGGCGCACAGATACGCAGTATTTT. Protein: CASSYGTSGGRTDTQYF. The entire variable domain, with the rest obtained from reference TRBV2 and TRBJ2-3, is as follows: EPEVTQTPSHQVTQMGQEVILRCVPISNHLYFYWYRQILGQKVEFLVSFYNNEISEKSEIFDDQFSVERPDGSNFTLKIRSTKLEDSAMYFCASSYGTSGGRTDTQYFGPGTRLTVL.

The CDR3 coding sequence is TGCGCCAGCAGCCCGCACCAGGAGGGTAGGACTGAAGCTTTCTTT. Translation gives CASSPHQEGRTEAFF. The chain joins TRBV4-1 to TRBJ1-1; no firm D call. V was cut by 4 bases and J by 5 bases, with 17 bases left in between. The CDR3 consists of 15 residues. CDR1 and CDR2 from the germline V gene are MGHRA and YSYEKL.

CDR3 sequence (DNA): TGTGCCAGCAGCGGGGGACAGGTCGAAGAGACCCAGTACTTC. It translates to CASSGGQVEETQYF. The V gene is TRBV9, the J gene TRBJ2-5; TRBD1 agrees at 8 bases. The CDR3 contains 14 residues. V was clipped by 3 bases and J by 3 bases; unmatched bases: 4. Germline V gene lookup returns CDR1 SGDLS and CDR2 YYNGEE.